This entry lists 14 T cell receptor beta chains sequenced from one sample in a study of CD8+ T cells in alopecia areata. Treatment described: oral pan-JAK inhibitor, 5-10 mg twice daily. The authors extracted RNA and reverse transcribed it into cDNA as the sequencing template. Clones were read by immunoSEQ multiplex PCR, and TCRdb kept only the in-frame ones, dropping some. This table has under 350,000 clones, roughly 50% appearing once. The source material was CD4+ T cells sorted from blood, sampled at week 24, from a patient treated with tofacitinib. These TCRs come from a human donor with alopecia areata.

This clone was seen a handful of times. The J gene is TRBJ2-5, the V gene TRBV29-1; D call uncertain. The germline gives CDR1 SQVTM, CDR2 ANQGSEA. CDR3 length: 11 residues. V was trimmed by 7 bases and J by 4 bases, leaving 10 bases between them. CDR3 sequence reads: CSAGPGETQYF. Written as DNA, the CDR3 is TGCAGCGCCGGGCCCGGAGAGACCCAGTACTTC.

This clone was picked up a small number of times. The rearrangement joins TRBV6-5 to TRBJ1-1; no firm D call. V was clipped by 0 bases and J by 5 bases, with 10 bases between them. This CDR3 spans 14 amino acids. Germline CDR1 reads MNHEY; CDR2 reads SVGAGI. The CDR3 DNA sequence: TGTGCCAGCAGTTACTCTCAGGTTGGGACTGAAGCTTTCTTT. Its protein is CASSYSQVGTEAFF.

V gene TRBV15 combines with J gene TRBJ1-2; TRBD1 is a possible D gene (5 bases). CDR3 size: 16 residues. V was trimmed by 0 bases and J by 10 bases, leaving 21 bases between them. The germline CDR1 and CDR2 sequences are LNHNV and YYDKDF (reference sequence). CDR3 nucleotides: TGTGCCACCAGCAGAGATTACTGGGGGAAAAAAAGGGACTACACCTTC. The encoded protein is CATSRDYWGKKRDYTF.

A few counts support this clone. This sequence joins TRBV2 and TRBJ1-6; D unclear. The CDR3 is 14 amino acids. Trimming took 2 bases from V and 9 from J, leaving 11 bases between them. Germline V gene lookup returns CDR1 SNHLY and CDR2 FYNNEI. CDR3 nucleotide sequence: TGTGCCAGCAGTGAAAGGGAACGAGGTTCACCCCTCCACTTT. It yields the protein CASSERERGSPLHF.

The chain is built from TRBV30 and TRBJ1-2; maybe TRBD1 (5 bases). The germline V gene encodes CDR1 GTSNPN and CDR2 SVGIG (reference sequence). This CDR3 contains 14 residues. Trimming cost V 7 bases and J 0 bases, with 15 bases left between them. The CDR3 DNA reads TGTGCCTACATTCAGGGAACGACTAACTATGGCTACACCTTC. Amino acid sequence: CAYIQGTTNYGYTF.

CDR3 DNA: TGCGCCAGCAGCCAAGATTATAGCTCTCCTAGGAACTACGAGCAGTACTTC. It encodes CASSQDYSSPRNYEQYF. The J gene is TRBJ2-7, the V gene TRBV4-3, with no clear D. Trimming cost V 0 bases and J 3 bases, with 18 bases left between them. From germline, CDR1 is LGHNA and CDR2 YSLEER. The CDR3 is 17 residues long.

V gene TRBV30 combines with J gene TRBJ1-1; D remains unclear. Per germline, CDR1 GTSNPN and CDR2 SVGIG (reference sequence). V was shortened by 1 base and J by 0 bases, with 6 bases between the two germline ends. The CDR3 totals 13 residues. CDR3 nucleotide sequence: TGTGCCTGGAGTGGGGCAGTGAACACTGAAGCTTTCTTT. It encodes CAWSGAVNTEAFF.

The chain joins TRBV5-1 to TRBJ1-2; TRBD1 aligns across 11 bases. Trimming removed 2 bases from V and 4 bases from J; junction bases left unmatched: 13. CDR3 size: 18 residues. Germline V lookup: CDR1 SGHRS, CDR2 YFSETQ. The CDR3 nucleotides are TGCGCCAGCAGCTTCGTCCGGGACAGGGGGTCCCCGCCCTATGGCTACACCTTC. Translated, it gives CASSFVRDRGSPPYGYTF.

The genes are TRBV6-5 and TRBJ2-7; possible D gene TRBD1, 6 bases. V lost 0 bases, J lost 2 bases, and 8 bases lay in between. Looked up from germline, CDR1 is MNHEY and CDR2 is SVGAGI. The CDR3 spans 14 residues. CDR3 in DNA: TGTGCCAGCAGTTACTCCACAGGGACCTACGAGCAGTACTTC. This encodes CASSYSTGTYEQYF.

The chain carries TRBV30 and TRBJ2-6; tentatively, D is TRBD2 (6 bases). V was trimmed by 0 bases and J by 0 bases, leaving 9 bases between them. Germline CDR1 is GTSNPN and CDR2 is SVGIG (reference sequence). There are 16 residues in the CDR3. The CDR3 DNA follows: TGTGCCTGGAGTGTGGGGGGAATCTCTGGGGCCAACGTCCTGACTTTC. This translates into CAWSVGGISGANVLTF.

This clone was seen more than once but under ten times. This chain uses TRBV19 with TRBJ2-1, with TRBD1 matching over 7 bases. V dropped 1 base and J dropped 10; count of bases not matched to a gene: 4. Germline CDR1 LNHDA, CDR2 SQIVND (reference sequence). The CDR3 spans 13 residues. CDR3 in amino acids: CASSIGQGGEQFF. DNA of the CDR3: TGTGCCAGTAGTATAGGACAGGGTGGCGAGCAGTTCTTC.

The V gene is TRBV30, the J gene TRBJ2-3, with D possibly TRBD1 on 7 matching bases. From germline, CDR1 is GTSNPN and CDR2 SVGIG (reference sequence). V shed 1 base and J shed 9 bases, with 20 bases lying between them. There are 15 residues in the CDR3. The CDR3 region is CAWSASRTGGETQYF. CDR3 DNA: TGTGCCTGGAGTGCGTCGAGGACAGGAGGGGAAACGCAGTATTTT.

This clone was counted only a few times. The V gene is TRBV30, the J gene TRBJ2-3; 9 bases are a match to TRBD2. After removal of 3 bases from V and 5 bases from J, the junction contained 6 bases not matched to a gene. Germline V gene sequence: CDR1 GTSNPN, CDR2 SVGIG (reference sequence). This CDR3 comprises 14 residues. The CDR3 nucleotides are TGTGCCTGGAGCCATAGCGGGGGAGGAGATACGCAGTATTTT. It translates to CAWSHSGGGDTQYF.

Here the CDR3 reads CASSGDFTDTQYF. CDR3 in DNA: TGTGCCAGCAGCGGGGACTTCACAGATACGCAGTATTTT. The rearrangement joins TRBV5-6 to TRBJ2-3, with D tentatively TRBD2 (6 bases). Germline CDR1 and CDR2: SGHDT and YYEEEE. V lost 4 bases to trimming and J lost 2 bases, with 8 bases between them. The CDR3 sequence is 13 residues long.